These 14 T cell receptor beta chains share one sample of origin, sequenced in a study of T cell responses to AZD1222 COVID-19 vaccine. Method: immunoSEQ multiplex PCR; TCRdb's copy keeps in-frame clones and lacks some. Among about 120,000 clones, about 90% were seen once, and the ten largest hold almost 5.5%. The starting material was peripheral blood, obtained on day 0 of AZD1222 vaccination. These receptors were taken from an adult in good health.

J is TRBJ1-1 and V is TRBV6-5; D unclear. The CDR3 length is 14 residues. The ends were cut back, 7 bases at V and 1 base at J, with 13 bases in the middle. Germline V gene sequence: CDR1 MNHEY, CDR2 SVGAGI. The CDR3 bases are TGTGCCAGCAATCTTACACCGTCGAACACTGAAGCTTTCTTT. Amino acids: CASNLTPSNTEAFF.

The chain employs TRBV3-1 (or the pseudogene TRBV3-2) and TRBJ2-7; D remains ambiguous. This CDR3 comprises 14 residues. Trimming removed 1 base at V and 0 bases at J, with 7 bases between. Germline V gene lookup returns CDR1 LGHDT and CDR2 YNNKEL (reference sequence). For the CDR3, the DNA is TGTGCCAGCAGCCAAGGGGCGAGCTCCTACGAGCAGTACTTC. This translates into CASSQGASSYEQYF.

The table lists this clone with many counts. V is TRBV4-2 and J is TRBJ2-1; weak D call: TRBD1 (5 bases). CDR1 and CDR2 (germline): LGHNA, YNFKEQ. V shed 7 bases and J shed 1 base, with 41 bases lying between them. The CDR3 consists of 24 residues. The CDR3 reads CASTLDRGHLSEGEIDLSYNEQFF. For the CDR3, the DNA is TGTGCCAGCACCCTTGATAGGGGCCACCTCTCGGAAGGGGAAATTGATTTATCCTACAATGAGCAGTTCTTC.

This chain connects TRBV11-2 to TRBJ2-2, with no clear D. Looked up from germline, CDR1 is SGHAT and CDR2 is FQNNGV. This CDR3 is 15 amino acids long. V was shortened by 8 bases and J by 1 base, with 14 bases between the two germline ends. In nucleotides, the CDR3 is TGTGCCAGCGGGGTCCTGCCGGGGAACACCGGGGAGCTGTTTTTT. Its translation: CASGVLPGNTGELFF.

The CDR3 loop is CSASKAVTLNTEAFF. The CDR3 DNA follows: TGCAGTGCTAGTAAGGCAGTGACTTTGAACACTGAAGCTTTCTTT. The chain has TRBV20-1 and TRBJ1-1; D is ambiguous. Trimming stripped 3 bases from V and 0 bases from J, with 14 bases between. This CDR3 comprises 15 residues. CDR1 DFQATT and CDR2 SNEGSKA come from the germline V gene (reference sequence).

This clone appeared a single time. The gene calls are TRBV19 and TRBJ1-6, with D perhaps matching TRBD1 (6 bases). CDR1 and CDR2 (germline): LNHDA, SQIVND (reference sequence). Trimming left V 2 bases short and J 7 bases short, with 12 bases between. This CDR3 contains 15 residues. The CDR3 coding sequence is TGTGCCAGTAGTATAACACAGGGAGCGAATTCACCCCTCCACTTT. This encodes CASSITQGANSPLHF.

The chain has TRBV14 and TRBJ2-1; 16 bases are a match to TRBD2. Losses at the gene ends were 4 bases for V and 4 bases for J; bases not matched to a gene: 7. Germline V CDR1 and CDR2: SGHDN, FVKESK. This CDR3 has 18 residues. The chain's CDR3 is CASSPSWGLAGGYNEQFF. The CDR3 nucleotides read TGTGCCAGCAGCCCGTCTTGGGGACTAGCGGGGGGGTACAATGAGCAGTTCTTC.

The chain uses TRBV3-1 (or the pseudogene TRBV3-2) and TRBJ2-7; D remains unclear. V shed 0 bases and J shed 4 bases, with 13 bases lying between them. Germline V gene data show CDR1 as LGHDT and CDR2 as YNNKEL (reference sequence). This CDR3 has 15 amino acids. Here the CDR3 DNA reads TGTGCCAGCAGCCAAGATCCGGGTCCTCGGTACGAGCAGTACTTC. As protein: CASSQDPGPRYEQYF.

V and J are TRBV5-4 and TRBJ2-2; the match to TRBD2 covers 9 bases. This CDR3 is 16 amino acids long. Germline lookup yields CDR1 SGHNT and CDR2 YYREEE (reference sequence). V gave up 4 bases and J gave up 5 bases; unmatched junction bases: 9. The CDR3 region has the DNA TGTGCCAGCAGCGCAAATAGCGGGAGTAATACCGGGGAGCTGTTTTTT. This sequence encodes CASSANSGSNTGELFF. The full variable domain, its missing parts supplied by reference TRBV5-4 and TRBJ2-2, is ETGVTQSPTHLIKTRGQQVTLRCSSQSGHNTVSWYQQALGQGPQFIFQYYREEENGRGNFPPRFSGLQFPNYSSELNVNALELDDSALYLCASSANSGSNTGELFFGEGSRLTVL.

This chain links TRBV19 with TRBJ1-5; 12 nucleotides align to TRBD1. Germline trimming cut 4 bases from V and 2 bases from J; bases unmatched to any gene: 9. Per the germline V gene, CDR1 is LNHDA and CDR2 is SQIVND (reference sequence). This CDR3 region has 18 residues. CDR3 sequence reads: CASSTLRGQGAGNQPQHF. The CDR3 region has the DNA TGTGCCAGTAGTACTCTTAGGGGACAGGGGGCAGGCAATCAGCCCCAGCATTTT.

The chain is built from TRBV5-1 and TRBJ2-1, with D possibly being TRBD1 (5 bases). Germline V lookup: CDR1 SGHRS, CDR2 YFSETQ. Trimming removed 0 bases from V and 8 bases from J, with 21 bases in between. CDR3 length: 17 residues. The CDR3 coding sequence is TGCGCCAGCAGCTTGGGGGTGAGAGACAGTGCTGGCGATGAGCAGTTCTTC. Its translation is CASSLGVRDSAGDEQFF.

The chain uses TRBV6-5 and TRBJ1-1; possibly TRBD1 for D (6 bases). Between the trimmed V and J ends, which lost 2 bases and 3 bases, there was a span of 10 bases. This CDR3 contains 14 residues. Germline V gene sequence: CDR1 MNHEY, CDR2 SVGAGI. For the CDR3, the DNA is TGTGCCAGCAGTTACGGGCAGGGGTACACTGAAGCTTTCTTT. This translates into CASSYGQGYTEAFF.

This clone appeared many times. J is TRBJ2-7 and V is TRBV10-1; TRBD2 matches 8 bases. CDR1 WNHNN and CDR2 SYGVQD come from the germline V gene (reference sequence). The CDR3 contains 16 residues. Trimming at V came to 3 bases and at J to 4 bases, leaving 11 bases not matched to a gene. The CDR3 loop is CASSDGASGSGYEQYF. The CDR3, as DNA: TGCGCCAGCAGTGATGGGGCCAGCGGGAGTGGTTACGAGCAGTACTTC.

J is TRBJ2-1 and V is TRBV5-1; 8 bases match TRBD1. The CDR3 length is 15 residues. Germline-derived CDR1 and CDR2 are SGHRS and YFSETQ. V was clipped by 1 base and J by 7 bases; unmatched bases: 7. The CDR3 sequence is CASSLWQGAGNEQFF. Here the CDR3 DNA reads TGCGCCAGCAGCTTGTGGCAGGGGGCTGGGAATGAGCAGTTCTTC.